The next 32 T cell receptor beta chains were all read from a single sample in a study of lymphopenia after photon versus proton radiotherapy. Profiled with immunoSEQ multiplex PCR; TCRdb holds only in-frame clones, not every one. The sample carries 55,000 to 85,000 clones, around 93% recorded once. The sequences come from peripheral blood, collected from a patient treated with photon-based radiotherapy. The receptors were gathered from a woman in her 40s with cholangiocarcinoma.

This clone was counted a single time. The V and J genes are TRBV6-1 and TRBJ2-5; no clear D gene. V was shortened by 8 bases and J by 4 bases, with 8 bases between the two germline ends. The length of the CDR3 is 11 residues. Germline-derived CDR1 and CDR2 are MNHNS and SASEGT. CDR3 coding DNA: TGTGCCAGCGCCGGTCGAGAGACCCAGTACTTC. It encodes CASAGRETQYF.

V is TRBV5-6 and J is TRBJ1-1; D might be TRBD1 (6 bases). The length of the CDR3 is 15 residues. V lost 2 bases and J lost 1, with 12 bases in between. Per germline, CDR1 SGHDT and CDR2 YYEEEE. This chain's CDR3 is CASSFQTGRNTEAFF. CDR3 sequence (DNA): TGTGCCAGCAGCTTCCAGACAGGCCGGAACACTGAAGCTTTCTTT.

The chain employs TRBV5-4 and TRBJ1-1; D not resolved. The CDR3 covers 12 residues. Trimming removed 2 bases at V and 1 base at J, with 3 bases between. In germline, CDR1 is SGHNT, CDR2 YYREEE (reference sequence). The CDR3 here is CASSFTNTEAFF. The CDR3, as DNA: TGTGCCAGCAGCTTCACGAACACTGAAGCTTTCTTT.

This clone was picked up one time. The chain joins TRBV6-6 to TRBJ1-6, with D possibly matching TRBD1 (5 bases). CDR1 and CDR2 from the germline V gene are MNHNY and SVGAGI (reference sequence). The CDR3 covers 15 residues. Deletions cut 5 bases from V and 8 bases from J, with 16 bases between. The CDR3 here is CASSMLSLRDSPLHF. The CDR3 nucleotides read TGTGCCAGCAGTATGCTCTCTCTCAGGGATTCACCCCTCCACTTT.

The chain carries TRBV29-1 and TRBJ1-2, with D possibly being TRBD1 (5 bases). This CDR3 spans 14 amino acids. Trimming left V 3 bases short and J 6 bases short, with 17 bases between. CDR1 and CDR2 from the germline V gene are SQVTM and ANQGSEA. The CDR3 loop reads CSVDGARESNGYTF. The CDR3 nucleotides are TGCAGCGTTGATGGGGCCAGGGAGTCAAATGGCTACACCTTC.

CDR3 nucleotide sequence: TGCAGCGCTTTCCGGGGCGAAGCTTTCTTT. Protein: CSAFRGEAFF. The chain is built from TRBV29-1 and TRBJ1-1, with D possibly TRBD1 on 5 matching bases. In germline, CDR1 is SQVTM, CDR2 ANQGSEA. Trimming cost V 7 bases and J 8 bases, with 11 bases left between them. This CDR3 has 10 amino acids.

The V gene is TRBV19, the J gene TRBJ1-2, with D perhaps TRBD1 (6 bases). CDR1 and CDR2 from the germline V gene are LNHDA and SQIVND (reference sequence). Between the trimmed V and J ends, which lost 6 bases and 4 bases, there was a span of 12 bases. The CDR3 runs to 13 residues. CDR3 sequence (DNA): TGTGCCAGTAGCCTTGGACAGCGCTATGGCTACACCTTC. It is translated as CASSLGQRYGYTF.

This clone was counted once. This chain uses TRBV11-3 with TRBJ2-7; TRBD1 agrees at 8 bases. V gave up 4 bases and J gave up 1 base; unmatched junction bases: 6. CDR1 and CDR2 from the germline V gene are SGHNT and YENEEA. The CDR3 totals 15 residues. The CDR3 loop reads CASSSGQGESYEQYF. The CDR3 coding sequence is TGTGCCAGCAGCTCTGGACAGGGAGAGTCCTACGAGCAGTACTTC.

The chain is built from TRBV5-1 and TRBJ1-1; D remains ambiguous. V lost 0 bases and J lost 1, with 4 bases in between. Looked up from germline, CDR1 is SGHRS and CDR2 is YFSETQ. The CDR3 length is 13 residues. The DNA of the CDR3 is TGCGCCAGCAGCTTGGAAGGGAACACTGAAGCTTTCTTT. It translates to CASSLEGNTEAFF. Drawing the rest from reference TRBV5-1 and TRBJ1-1, the complete variable domain is KAGVTQTPRYLIKTRGQQVTLSCSPISGHRSVSWYQQTPGQGLQFLFEYFSETQRNKGNFPGRFSGRQFSNSRSEMNVSTLELGDSALYLCASSLEGNTEAFFGQGTRLTVV.

This clone is a singleton in its sample. J is TRBJ1-2 and V is TRBV30; maybe TRBD1 (5 bases). Trimming stripped 7 bases from V and 3 bases from J, with 12 bases between. Germline V CDR1 and CDR2: GTSNPN, SVGIG (reference sequence). The CDR3 extends over 12 amino acids. For the CDR3, the DNA is TGTGCCTCCAGCGGGGGGTACTATGGCTACACCTTC. Its translation: CASSGGYYGYTF.

The V and J genes are TRBV7-9 and TRBJ2-5; D call uncertain. V was shortened by 10 bases and J by 7 bases, with 25 bases between the two germline ends. Germline-derived CDR1 and CDR2 are SEHNR and FQNEAQ (reference sequence). The CDR3 has 15 residues. The CDR3 nucleotides read TGTGCCACCATGAAGGAGACCCCCCTGAGATGGACCCAGTACTTC. It is translated as CATMKETPLRWTQYF. The whole variable domain, remainder taken from reference TRBV7-9 and TRBJ2-5, is DTGVSQNPRHKITKRGQNVTFRCDPISEHNRLYWYRQTLGQGPEFLTYFQNEAQLEKSRLLSDRFSAERPKGSFSTLEIQRTEQGDSAMYLCATMKETPLRWTQYFGPGTRLLVL.

The rearrangement links TRBV29-1 to TRBJ1-1; 7 bases are a match to TRBD1. The ends lost 4 bases at V and 1 base at J; junction bases unmatched: 3. Germline V CDR1 and CDR2: SQVTM, ANQGSEA. The CDR3 length is 13 residues. CDR3 DNA sequence: TGCAGCGTTGCTACAGGGGCGAACACTGAAGCTTTCTTT. Amino acids: CSVATGANTEAFF.

The chain links TRBV5-4 to TRBJ1-5; D is unresolved. This CDR3 contains 14 residues. Trimming took 2 bases from V and 4 from J, leaving 10 bases between them. In germline, CDR1 is SGHNT, CDR2 YYREEE (reference sequence). This CDR3 is CASSFMGANQPQHF. The CDR3 DNA follows: TGTGCCAGCAGCTTCATGGGTGCGAATCAGCCCCAGCATTTT. Combining the CDR3 with reference TRBV5-4 and TRBJ1-5 gives the whole variable domain ETGVTQSPTHLIKTRGQQVTLRCSSQSGHNTVSWYQQALGQGPQFIFQYYREEENGRGNFPPRFSGLQFPNYSSELNVNALELDDSALYLCASSFMGANQPQHFGDGTRLSIL.

The rearrangement uses TRBV5-4 and TRBJ2-5, with D possibly matching TRBD1 (6 bases). In germline, CDR1 is SGHNT, CDR2 YYREEE (reference sequence). V gave up 3 bases and J gave up 2 bases, with 17 bases separating them. This CDR3 has 16 residues. CDR3 nucleotide sequence: TGTGCCAGCAGCTCACGGACAGAGCCCCTACAAGAGACCCAGTACTTC. It codes for CASSSRTEPLQETQYF.

This clone came up once. The chain is built from TRBV9 and TRBJ2-7, with TRBD2 as a possible D gene (6 bases). The CDR3 covers 16 residues. Germline CDR1 SGDLS, CDR2 YYNGEE. Trimming took 0 bases from V and 1 from J, leaving 14 bases between them. CDR3 protein: CASSVGSGVGSYEQYF. CDR3 sequence (DNA): TGTGCCAGCAGCGTAGGGTCGGGAGTCGGATCCTACGAGCAGTACTTC.

V gene TRBV15 combines with J gene TRBJ1-2; a weak D match, TRBD1 (5 bases). Trimming stripped 0 bases from V and 8 bases from J, with 10 bases between. The CDR3 runs to 13 residues. Germline V lookup: CDR1 LNHNV, CDR2 YYDKDF (reference sequence). Here the CDR3 DNA reads TGTGCCACCAGCAGAGATGGGGGGATGGGCTACACCTTC. Residues: CATSRDGGMGYTF.

The rearrangement joins TRBV28 to TRBJ2-3; 11 bases align to TRBD1. The junction had 14 bases not matched to a gene; V was cut back by 5 bases and J by 4 bases. This CDR3 region has 18 residues. Germline V lookup: CDR1 MDHEN, CDR2 SYDVKM. CDR3 protein: CASSASGTGGLAPDTQYF. In DNA form, the CDR3 reads TGTGCCAGCAGTGCATCCGGGACAGGGGGACTAGCTCCAGATACGCAGTATTTT.

CDR3 coding DNA: TGTGCCAGCAGCCGGGCAGGTCTAGCTAGCACAGATACGCAGTATTTT. Translated, it gives CASSRAGLASTDTQYF. The chain employs TRBV5-4 and TRBJ2-3; the D gene is possibly TRBD2 (5 bases). Trimming removed 4 bases from V and 0 bases from J, with 15 bases in between. The CDR3 extends over 16 amino acids. CDR1 SGHNT and CDR2 YYREEE come from the germline V gene (reference sequence). Full variable domain (outside the CDR3, taken from reference TRBV5-4 and TRBJ2-3): ETGVTQSPTHLIKTRGQQVTLRCSSQSGHNTVSWYQQALGQGPQFIFQYYREEENGRGNFPPRFSGLQFPNYSSELNVNALELDDSALYLCASSRAGLASTDTQYFGPGTRLTVL.

V and J are TRBV14 and TRBJ1-1, with D possibly being TRBD1 (5 bases). Deletions cut 2 bases from V and 1 base from J, with 8 bases between. The CDR3 has 14 amino acids. The V gene's germline CDR1 is SGHDN and CDR2 FVKESK. CDR3 coding DNA: TGTGCCAGCAGCCAAACCGACAGGAACACTGAAGCTTTCTTT. Protein: CASSQTDRNTEAFF.

V usage is TRBV10-2 and J usage is TRBJ1-2, with D possibly being TRBD1 (5 bases). The CDR3 runs 17 residues. Germline V gene sequence: CDR1 WSHSY, CDR2 SAAADI. Trimming shortened V by 0 bases and J by 0 bases, and 14 bases separated the two germline ends. The CDR3 sequence is CASSESNHNRPNYGYTF. Written as DNA, the CDR3 is TGCGCCAGCAGTGAGTCGAATCACAACAGGCCTAACTATGGCTACACCTTC.

The chain employs TRBV2 and TRBJ1-1; the D is unclear. From germline, CDR1 is SNHLY and CDR2 FYNNEI. V was shortened by 6 bases and J by 0 bases, with 8 bases between the two germline ends. The CDR3 length is 13 residues. CDR3 protein: CASRNGMNTEAFF. The CDR3 nucleotides read TGTGCCAGCAGGAATGGTATGAACACTGAAGCTTTCTTT.

V is TRBV7-2 and J is TRBJ1-5; D is unresolved. V gave up 1 base and J gave up 4 bases, with 5 bases separating them. The V gene's germline CDR1 is SGHTA and CDR2 FQGNSA. The CDR3 consists of 13 residues. The CDR3 coding sequence is TGTGCCAGCAGCTTAGGGCCAAATCAGCCCCAGCATTTT. Translated: CASSLGPNQPQHF.

The chain links TRBV10-2 to TRBJ1-6; D is possibly TRBD1 (5 bases). V lost 0 bases and J lost 8, with 8 bases in between. The CDR3 covers 14 residues. In germline, CDR1 is WSHSY, CDR2 SAAADI. The CDR3 is CASSESGGDSPLHF. The CDR3 bases are TGCGCCAGCAGTGAGTCGGGGGGGGATTCACCCCTCCACTTT.

This chain uses TRBV7-2 with TRBJ2-1; 8 nucleotides match TRBD1. This CDR3 spans 16 amino acids. Germline CDR1 is SGHTA and CDR2 is FQGNSA. V lost 1 base, J lost 4 bases, and 6 bases stayed unmatched. The CDR3 region has the DNA TGTGCCAGCAGCTTAGTCGGGGACAGGTTTTACAATGAGCAGTTCTTC. It is translated as CASSLVGDRFYNEQFF. Supplemented by reference TRBV7-2 and TRBJ2-1, the full variable domain reads GAGVSQSPSNKVTEKGKDVELRCDPISGHTALYWYRQSLGQGLEFLIYFQGNSAPDKSGLPSDRFSAERTGGSVSTLTIQRTQQEDSAVYLCASSLVGDRFYNEQFFGPGTRLTVL.

This chain links TRBV6-4 with TRBJ2-7, with TRBD2 as a possible D gene (5 bases). The CDR3 length is 13 residues. CDR1 is MRHNA and CDR2 is SNTAGT in the germline V gene. V was pared by 4 bases and J by 7 bases, with 14 bases between. CDR3: CASSGFPEGEQYF. CDR3 DNA: TGTGCCAGCAGTGGCTTCCCTGAGGGAGAGCAGTACTTC.

The rearrangement links TRBV6-1 to TRBJ1-2; D unclear. CDR3 length: 17 residues. Deletions cut 2 bases from V and 3 bases from J, with 19 bases between. Germline CDR1 MNHNS, CDR2 SASEGT. The CDR3 DNA is TGTGCCAGCAGTGAAAACCCTCCTTCCGGACGGTACTATGGCTACACCTTC. Its translation: CASSENPPSGRYYGYTF.

V is TRBV5-6 and J is TRBJ1-4; D unclear. Germline V gene data show CDR1 as SGHDT and CDR2 as YYEEEE. Trimming removed 4 bases from V and 8 bases from J, with 12 bases in between. The CDR3 is 13 residues long. CDR3 DNA: TGTGCCAGCAGCACGGACCGGTCGGAAAAACTGTTTTTT. It is translated as CASSTDRSEKLFF.

V is TRBV5-1 and J is TRBJ2-5; TRBD2 agrees at 11 bases. This CDR3 region has 16 residues. The V segment lost 3 bases and the J segment 2 bases; nucleotides outside the gene matches: 6. In germline, CDR1 is SGHRS, CDR2 YFSETQ. CDR3 in amino acids: CASSSGLAGRQETQYF. The CDR3 DNA follows: TGCGCCAGCAGCTCAGGACTAGCGGGTCGGCAAGAGACCCAGTACTTC.

V usage is TRBV29-1 and J usage is TRBJ1-5; D might be TRBD1 (6 bases). CDR1 and CDR2 (germline): SQVTM, ANQGSEA. Trimming stripped 4 bases from V and 0 bases from J, with 10 bases between. The CDR3 has 14 amino acids. CDR3 in amino acids: CSVGTAYSNQPQHF. DNA for the CDR3: TGCAGCGTTGGGACAGCATATAGCAATCAGCCCCAGCATTTT.

This clone was seen only once. The chain employs TRBV30 and TRBJ2-7, with a weak D call TRBD1 (6 bases). V lost 8 bases, J lost 0 bases, and 8 bases lay in between. Germline CDR1 and CDR2: GTSNPN and SVGIG (reference sequence). The CDR3 has 11 residues. The CDR3 loop reads CAGDISYEQYF. The CDR3 DNA sequence: TGTGCCGGGGACATCTCCTACGAGCAGTACTTC.

The chain employs TRBV6-1 and TRBJ1-2; D gene uncertain. There are 12 residues in the CDR3. In germline, CDR1 is MNHNS, CDR2 SASEGT. V shed 10 bases and J shed 7 bases, with 16 bases lying between them. For the CDR3, the DNA is TGTGCCACGCAAGTTTCATTGGGTGGCTACACCTTC. Protein product: CATQVSLGGYTF.

The chain joins TRBV5-5 to TRBJ2-1, with TRBD2 matching over 11 bases. The CDR3 runs 16 residues. Per germline, CDR1 SGHKS and CDR2 YYEKEE (reference sequence). Germline trimming cut 0 bases from V and 8 bases from J; bases unmatched to any gene: 7. The CDR3 DNA reads TGTGCCAGCAGCTTGGAGAATAGCGGGAGGGTATATGAGCAGTTCTTC. Its translation: CASSLENSGRVYEQFF. Variable domain in full (rest from reference TRBV5-5 and TRBJ2-1): DAGVTQSPTHLIKTRGQQVTLRCSPISGHKSVSWYQQVLGQGPQFIFQYYEKEERGRGNFPDRFSARQFPNYSSELNVNALLLGDSALYLCASSLENSGRVYEQFFGPGTRLTVL.